This record covers a single TCR beta chain. Its antigen remains unknown. General study results and limits: Larger-cohort validation covered only one TCR beta V-J rearrangement. The TCR gene usage of tumor memory CD4+ T cells clustered together with blood and lymph node memory CD4+ cells and with lymph node naive CD4+ cells.

This CDR3 has 14 residues. From germline, CDR1 is LGHDT and CDR2 YNNKEL (reference sequence). V gave up 8 bases and J gave up 2 bases, with 13 bases separating them. Constant-region reverse primers amplified full-length variable regions, followed by semi-nested Nested Universal Primer A PCR. TCRdb independently ran MiXCR on the 5' RACE reads; one entry per CDR3 protein. Of 35,000 to 50,000 distinct CDR3 sequences in the sample, about 32% were seen once. The V gene is TRBV3-1, the J gene TRBJ2-4; D perhaps matches TRBD1 (6 bases). Sequenced: tumor-infiltrating memory CD4+ T cells sorted from the breast tumor. Specified subset: memory CD4+ T cells, CD4+CD45RO+CD25-. The receptor comes from a female donor with breast cancer. The CDR3: CASGKQGTKNIQYF. CDR3 DNA sequence: TGTGCCAGCGGGAAGCAGGGGACCAAAAACATTCAGTACTTC.